This T cell receptor (beta chain) was sequenced during a study of T cells after posttransplantation cyclophosphamide (dated by TCRdb to 2016 to 2017). With respect to the entire study: Using TRB sequencing, the study followed how the T cell repertoire rebuilt after myeloablative bone marrow transplantation with posttransplantation cyclophosphamide given as GVHD prophylaxis. Blood from every one of the approximately 33 PTCy patients who had 1-year posttransplant specimens underwent TRB sequencing. In 3 patients, up to roughly 3 additional blood samples taken between 2 and 5.2 years after transplant also underwent TRB sequencing, as did pretransplant blood from 4 patients. Public TRB sequences were queried against a database of over 3,000 sequences associated with responses to pathogens, tumor antigens, self-antigens and alloantigens. Because TRA and TRB clonality correlated tightly in roughly ten samples, later TCR analyses were limited to TRB. Samples from a few dozen PTCy-treated patients, along with samples from around 16 of their related bone marrow donors, underwent antigen receptor sequencing. Results and caveats for the whole study, not just this receptor: The TRB repertoires of T cells infiltrating skin or the GI tract showed only limited overlap with the TRB repertoires found in blood. Donor-recipient similarity was low at 1-2 months but rose over the first year, and later blood repertoires were often dominated by donor CD8+ memory clones. Across fewer than 50 patients, TRB clonality was highly associated with recipient CMV seropositivity and CMV reactivation, and diversity in PTCy patients was similar to diversity in CNI/methotrexate controls.

The sample's treatment or condition label, in plain terms: high-dose cyclophosphamide on days +3 and +4 as single-agent GVHD prophylaxis. Busulfan and fludarabine conditioning, a related or unrelated marrow graft, and cyclophosphamide on days +3 and +4 were given to PTCy patients. The PTCy-treated patients were enrolled in a prospective multi-institutional clinical trial. Peripheral blood and bone marrow mononuclear cells were isolated by Ficoll-Hypaque density centrifugation and were cryopreserved. Sorting of CD4+ and CD8+ T cells, including naive and memory subsets, was performed by FACS on a FACSAria II. This clone was picked up a small number of times. Its cognate antigen has yet to be identified. The input lacks base qualities; no much larger clone sits a single base away. TRB sequencing used genomic DNA with the immunoSEQ assay at survey resolution or the hsTCRB kit. Per the original workflow: The immunoSEQ software handled the initial read processing, while the LymphoSeq R package was used for the repertoire analyses. Clonality was calculated as 1 minus normalized Shannon entropy, and the Gini coefficient was also calculated for each TRB dataset. To infer phenotypes in unsorted samples, TRB sequences from sorted subsets of the recipient or donor were mapped onto unsorted samples from the same recipient. TCRdb re-hosts the immuneACCESS table, in-frame sequences only. Its copies lack some clones; in the studies checked, an unresolved V gene accounts for under half of them, and the cause for the rest is not known. The V and J calls and clone size come from that table; D and trimming were worked out from the DNA. For this sample there are about 36,000 clones; more than 70% appear just once. The leading ten clones occupy 7.5% to 10% of the sample.

Sequences were derived from CD4+ T cells sorted from blood, sampled around 2,000 days after a stem cell transplant with posttransplant cyclophosphamide. This sequence originates from a female patient aged 40-50 years who received an allogeneic stem cell transplant from a related donor, was CMV-positive, and had no GVHD. Some T cells may have been brought in with the graft after a transplant.

The nucleotide sequence is given as TGTGCCAGCAGCTTCCAGGGGGTGAGCAATCAGCCCCAGCATTTT. This translates into CASSFQGVSNQPQHF. The V gene is TRBV7-8 and the J gene is TRBJ1-5, with TRBD1 matching 7 junction bases. CDR1 and CDR2, per the germline V gene, are SGHVS and FQNEAQ. Unmatched junction bases come to 3, with V trimmed by 3 bases and J by 1 base. From cysteine to phenylalanine, the CDR3 is 15 amino acids long. Only the CDR3 region is kept as DNA, spanning 45 bases read in frame from base 1. The CDR3, completed at both ends by the reference TRBV7-8 and TRBJ1-5 genes, gives the full variable domain GAGVSQSPRYKVAKRGQDVALRCDPISGHVSLFWYQQALGQGPEFLTYFQNEAQLDKSGLPSDRFFAERPEGSVSTLKIQRTQQEDSAVYLCASSFQGVSNQPQHFGDGTRLSIL.